The 24 T cell receptor beta chains listed next were all sequenced from one sample in a study of cytomegalovirus exposure and HLA in healthy donors. The PCR contained 60 Vbeta and 13 Jbeta primers. Measured with immunoSEQ multiplex PCR; TCRdb has only the in-frame clones, and not every one. The data contain 100,000 to 150,000 clones, 80% to 85% of them seen just once; the ten biggest clones take up under 2.5%. The sequenced sample was PBMCs. The origin of the receptors is a man aged 30 to 45 in good health and CMV-seronegative.

V gene TRBV19 combines with J gene TRBJ2-2; D is uncertain. Germline V gene lookup returns CDR1 LNHDA and CDR2 SQIVND (reference sequence). CDR3 length equals 16 residues. Trimming removed 3 bases at V and 2 bases at J, with 13 bases between. Here the CDR3 reads CASSIKTQINTGELFF. For the CDR3, the DNA is TGTGCCAGTAGTATTAAGACACAGATAAACACCGGGGAGCTGTTTTTT.

The chain recombines TRBV11-3 with TRBJ2-2, with 7 bases matching TRBD2. The CDR3 is made up of 16 amino acids. Germline CDR1 SGHNT, CDR2 YENEEA. The V and J ends lost 1 base and 4 bases, in that order; junction bases with no gene match: 6. In nucleotides, the CDR3 is TGTGCCAGCAGCTTAGCCGGTAGCGGGCGCACCGGGGAGCTGTTTTTT. Translating gives CASSLAGSGRTGELFF.

Of note for this clone: One junction end does not reproduce the germline sequence, and a read error may be involved. The genes are TRBV4-1 and TRBJ2-6; weak D call: TRBD1 (6 bases). The CDR3 spans 15 residues. Germline V gives CDR1 MGHRA, CDR2 YSYEKL. The CDR3 here is CASSQDRGGANGLTF. CDR3 coding DNA: TGCGCCAGCAGCCAAGACAGGGGTGGGGCCAACGGCCTGACTTTC.

V is TRBV27 and J is TRBJ2-2; 9 positions agree with TRBD2. Germline V lookup: CDR1 MNHEY, CDR2 SMNVEV (reference sequence). This CDR3 has 16 amino acids. V shed 5 bases and J 6 bases; nucleotides not matched to a gene: 10. The CDR3 protein is CASSPIGTSLSGELFF. CDR3 coding DNA: TGTGCCAGCAGTCCTATAGGGACTAGCTTATCCGGGGAGCTGTTTTTT.

The chain carries TRBV6-5 and TRBJ1-1; no definite D call. CDR1 and CDR2 (germline): MNHEY, SVGAGI. This CDR3 region has 14 residues. V lost 7 bases to trimming and J lost 0 bases, with 12 bases between them. The DNA of the CDR3 is TGTGCCAGCACAGTGAGCGGCATGAACACTGAAGCTTTCTTT. It specifies CASTVSGMNTEAFF.

J is TRBJ2-4 and V is TRBV5-4; TRBD1 matches at 11 bases. CDR1 SGHNT and CDR2 YYREEE come from the germline V gene (reference sequence). This CDR3 has 16 amino acids. After removal of 3 bases from V and 6 bases from J, the junction contained 8 bases not matched to a gene. In DNA form, the CDR3 reads TGTGCCAGCAGCTCCGGGACAGGGGGAAGAGTAAACATTCAGTACTTC. This codes for CASSSGTGGRVNIQYF.

V usage is TRBV30 and J usage is TRBJ2-6; 7 bases align to TRBD1. The junction had 13 bases not matched to a gene; V was cut back by 4 bases and J by 1 base. From germline, CDR1 is GTSNPN and CDR2 SVGIG (reference sequence). The CDR3 consists of 18 residues. CDR3 in amino acids: CAWKGQQGPTSGANVLTF. In DNA form, the CDR3 reads TGTGCCTGGAAGGGGCAACAGGGGCCTACATCTGGGGCCAACGTCCTGACTTTC.

This chain uses TRBV7-2 with TRBJ2-6, with TRBD2 identical over 8 bases. Trimming took 3 bases from V and 11 from J; bases not matched to a gene: 9. Germline V gene lookup returns CDR1 SGHTA and CDR2 FQGNSA. The CDR3 is 15 residues long. This CDR3 reads CASSLPGGVLDVLTF. The CDR3 coding sequence is TGTGCCAGCAGCTTGCCCGGGGGGGTGTTAGACGTCCTGACTTTC.

The chain has TRBV10-1 and TRBJ1-1, with D uncertain. The CDR3 consists of 13 residues. The ends were cut back, 5 bases at V and 1 base at J, with 8 bases in the middle. Germline lookup yields CDR1 WNHNN and CDR2 SYGVQD (reference sequence). CDR3 protein: CASSNQENTEAFF. The CDR3 nucleotides are TGCGCCAGCAGTAACCAGGAGAACACTGAAGCTTTCTTT.

This rearrangement joins TRBV5-1 to TRBJ1-5, with D possibly being TRBD1 (6 bases). V was shortened by 4 bases and J by 1 base, with 12 bases between the two germline ends. The CDR3 runs to 15 residues. Germline-derived CDR1 and CDR2 are SGHRS and YFSETQ. The CDR3 loop is CASSPTGPSNQPQHF. The CDR3 nucleotides read TGCGCCAGCAGCCCTACAGGGCCCAGCAATCAGCCCCAGCATTTT.

This clone was counted a few times. CDR3 protein: CASSSGQGAYEQYF. The CDR3 region has the DNA TGTGCCAGCAGCTCGGGACAGGGAGCCTACGAGCAGTACTTC. The chain combines TRBV7-9 with TRBJ2-7; the match to TRBD1 covers 9 bases. Germline trimming cut 4 bases from V and 2 bases from J; bases unmatched to any gene: 3. CDR1 and CDR2 from the germline V gene are SEHNR and FQNEAQ (reference sequence). This CDR3 is 14 amino acids long.

The J gene is TRBJ2-1, the V gene TRBV28, with a possible D match to TRBD2 (6 bases). The CDR3 is 13 amino acids. Germline V CDR1 and CDR2: MDHEN, SYDVKM. Trimming cost V 8 bases and J 2 bases, with 10 bases left between them. The CDR3 loop reads CASSTGAYNEQFF. Written as DNA, the CDR3 is TGTGCCAGCTCGACGGGGGCCTACAATGAGCAGTTCTTC.

The CDR3 here is CASSVDASGETDTQYF. As DNA, the CDR3 is TGTGCCAGCAGCGTAGATGCTAGCGGGGAGACAGATACGCAGTATTTT. The J gene is TRBJ2-3, the V gene TRBV9, with 9 bases identical to TRBD2. Germline V gives CDR1 SGDLS, CDR2 YYNGEE. The length of the CDR3 is 16 residues. After removal of 0 bases from V and 3 bases from J, the junction contained 5 bases not matched to a gene. The whole variable domain, filled in from reference TRBV9 and TRBJ2-3, reads DSGVTQTPKHLITATGQRVTLRCSPRSGDLSVYWYQQSLDQGLQFLIQYYNGEERAKGNILERFSAQQFPDLHSELNLSSLELGDSALYFCASSVDASGETDTQYFGPGTRLTVL.

The genes are TRBV29-1 and TRBJ1-4, with D unresolved. V was shortened by 7 bases and J by 5 bases, with 5 bases between the two germline ends. This CDR3 spans 10 amino acids. Germline loops: CDR1 SQVTM, CDR2 ANQGSEA. The CDR3 DNA sequence: TGCAGCGCGTTAAATGAAAAACTGTTTTTT. Translating gives CSALNEKLFF.

This clone was counted a few times. This sequence joins TRBV30 and TRBJ1-2; D is uncertain. Trimming stripped 7 bases from V and 7 bases from J, with 16 bases between. Germline CDR1 is GTSNPN and CDR2 is SVGIG (reference sequence). The CDR3 runs to 12 residues. CDR3 bases: TGTGCCTCAACCTCGGCGGGCCCTGGCTACACCTTC. Its protein product is CASTSAGPGYTF.

The V call is TRBV6-6, the J call TRBJ1-1, with D unresolved. Per germline, CDR1 MNHNY and CDR2 SVGAGI (reference sequence). Trimming stripped 3 bases from V and 10 bases from J, with 9 bases between. CDR3 length: 11 residues. The CDR3 DNA is TGTGCCAGCAGTTATGGAGGGATAGCTTTCTTT. It encodes CASSYGGIAFF.

This clone occurred a few times. The gene calls are TRBV29-1 and TRBJ2-3; the D gene is possibly TRBD1 (6 bases). The germline gives CDR1 SQVTM, CDR2 ANQGSEA. The CDR3 extends over 13 amino acids. V was clipped by 7 bases and J by 4 bases, with 15 bases between them. The CDR3 loop reads CSATGLGADTQYF. The CDR3 bases are TGCAGCGCGACAGGTCTAGGCGCAGATACGCAGTATTTT.

This rearrangement joins TRBV6-1 to TRBJ1-6, with 7 bases identical to TRBD1. CDR3 size: 15 residues. V lost 4 bases, J lost 10 bases, and 10 bases stayed unmatched. Per the germline V gene, CDR1 is MNHNS and CDR2 is SASEGT. This chain's CDR3 is CASSGPQGVGSPLHF. CDR3 nucleotide sequence: TGTGCCAGCAGTGGGCCCCAGGGGGTCGGGTCACCCCTCCACTTT.

For this clone: Distinct nucleotide sequences in the sample also encode this CDR3. J is TRBJ2-7 and V is TRBV27; D call uncertain. Trimming took 3 bases from V and 0 from J, leaving 12 bases between them. The CDR3 extends over 15 amino acids. Germline V gene data show CDR1 as MNHEY and CDR2 as SMNVEV (reference sequence). The CDR3 DNA sequence: TGTGCCAGCAGTTTCTCTGGCTTAAGCTCCTACGAGCAGTACTTC. Encoded protein: CASSFSGLSSYEQYF.

This clone was detected a few times. The chain links TRBV5-1 to TRBJ1-1, with D unclear. CDR1 is SGHRS, CDR2 YFSETQ, per germline. There are 13 residues in the CDR3. V was shortened by 2 bases and J by 3 bases, with 8 bases between the two germline ends. The CDR3 loop reads CASSFRLDTEAFF. CDR3 in DNA: TGCGCCAGCAGCTTCAGGTTGGACACTGAAGCTTTCTTT.

This rearrangement joins TRBV5-1 to TRBJ2-7; 7 positions match TRBD2. Germline-derived CDR1 and CDR2 are SGHRS and YFSETQ. The CDR3 extends over 16 amino acids. Germline trimming cut 0 bases from V and 6 bases from J; bases unmatched to any gene: 12. CDR3 amino acids: CASSLVGTTARGEQYF. The CDR3 DNA is TGCGCCAGCAGCTTGGTAGGGACTACCGCCCGAGGCGAGCAGTACTTC.

The chain has TRBV10-3 and TRBJ1-3, with TRBD1 as a possible D gene (6 bases). The germline CDR1 and CDR2 sequences are ENHRY and SYGVKD. Trimming shortened V by 4 bases and J by 0 bases, and 7 bases separated the two germline ends. The CDR3 spans 14 residues. CDR3 sequence: CAISGTASGNTIYF. The DNA of the CDR3 is TGTGCCATCAGTGGGACAGCCTCTGGAAACACCATATATTTT.

A single count supports this clone. The chain links TRBV27 to TRBJ2-7; TRBD2 aligns across 11 bases. Germline V CDR1 and CDR2: MNHEY, SMNVEV (reference sequence). J lost 2 bases, V lost 2 bases, and 5 bases had no gene match. This CDR3 contains 16 residues. CDR3 in DNA: TGTGCCAGCAGTTTACTTACTAGCGGGGGCCCCTACGAGCAGTACTTC. It translates to CASSLLTSGGPYEQYF.

This sequence joins TRBV30 and TRBJ1-6; tentatively, D is TRBD1 (5 bases). Trimming removed 4 bases at V and 8 bases at J, with 12 bases between. This CDR3 contains 13 residues. Germline V CDR1 and CDR2: GTSNPN, SVGIG (reference sequence). The CDR3 loop reads CAWTKGGDSPLHF. CDR3 DNA: TGTGCCTGGACGAAGGGAGGGGATTCACCCCTCCACTTT. Looking up the rest from reference TRBV30 and TRBJ1-6 gives the full variable domain: SQTIHQWPATLVQPVGSPLSLECTVEGTSNPNLYWYRQAAGRGLQLLFYSVGIGQISSEVPQNLSASRPQDRQFILSSKKLLLSDSGFYLCAWTKGGDSPLHFGNGTRLTVT.